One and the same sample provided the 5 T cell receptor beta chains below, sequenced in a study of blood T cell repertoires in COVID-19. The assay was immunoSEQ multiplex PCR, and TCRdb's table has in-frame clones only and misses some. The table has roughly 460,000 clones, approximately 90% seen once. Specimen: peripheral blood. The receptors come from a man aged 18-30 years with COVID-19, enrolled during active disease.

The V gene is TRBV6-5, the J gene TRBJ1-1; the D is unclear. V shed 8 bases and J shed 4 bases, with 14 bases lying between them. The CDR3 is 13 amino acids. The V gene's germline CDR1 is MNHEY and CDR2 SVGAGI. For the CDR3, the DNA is TGTGCCAGCGCGAGAGGTGCGGGCACTGAAGCTTTCTTT. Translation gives CASARGAGTEAFF.

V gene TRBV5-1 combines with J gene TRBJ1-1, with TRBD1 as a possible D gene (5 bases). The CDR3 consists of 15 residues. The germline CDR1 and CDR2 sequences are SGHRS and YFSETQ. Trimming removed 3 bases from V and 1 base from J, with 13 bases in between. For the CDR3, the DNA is TGCGCCAGCAGCTCTGGGACTGTTGGGAACACTGAAGCTTTCTTT. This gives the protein CASSSGTVGNTEAFF.

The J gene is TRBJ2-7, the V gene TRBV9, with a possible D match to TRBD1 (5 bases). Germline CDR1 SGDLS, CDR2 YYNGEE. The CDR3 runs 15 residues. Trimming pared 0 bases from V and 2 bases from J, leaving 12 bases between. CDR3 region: CASSVADSLPYEQYF. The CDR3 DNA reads TGTGCCAGCAGCGTAGCAGACAGCTTACCCTACGAGCAGTACTTC.

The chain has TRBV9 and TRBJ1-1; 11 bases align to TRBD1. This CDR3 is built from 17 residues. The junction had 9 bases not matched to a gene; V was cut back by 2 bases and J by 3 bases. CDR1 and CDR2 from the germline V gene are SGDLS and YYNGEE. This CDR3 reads CASSVLSDRGRDTEAFF. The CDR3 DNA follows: TGTGCCAGCAGCGTCTTATCGGACAGGGGGCGGGACACTGAAGCTTTCTTT.

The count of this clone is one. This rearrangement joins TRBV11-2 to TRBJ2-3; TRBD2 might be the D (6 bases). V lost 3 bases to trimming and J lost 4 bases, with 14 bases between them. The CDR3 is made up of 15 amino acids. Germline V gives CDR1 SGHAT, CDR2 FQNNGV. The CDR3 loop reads CASSLSAGGADTQYF. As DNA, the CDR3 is TGTGCCAGCAGCTTGTCCGCAGGAGGGGCAGATACGCAGTATTTT.